This T cell receptor (beta chain) originates from a study of identical twins. The study's findings and limits: Whereas memory repertoires showed no such difference, abundant cord blood beta clonotypes carried fewer insertions.

About this clonotype: No antigen is known for it.

A universal primer site came from template switching; cDNA carried unique molecular identifiers. TCRdb re-called the 5' RACE reads through MiXCR, storing one row per CDR3 protein. The table shows under 800,000 distinct CDR3 sequences, with 21% occurring only once. This CDR3 is built from 16 residues. The germline gives CDR1 ENHRY, CDR2 SYGVKD. Trimming removed 0 bases from V and 1 base from J; junction bases left unmatched: 4. These sequences were also reported in another study, on T cells expressing NK-cell markers. This second study says: The study found dominant NKG2C+ clonotypes at roughly 1.0-7.0% of CD8+ T cells in roughly six donors. The CD3+CD56-NKG2C+ fraction of a handful of donors was also led by these clonotypes.

This sequence was found in a woman aged 18-30 years in good health. The chain combines TRBV10-3 with TRBJ2-7, with 9 bases identical to TRBD1. The sequenced sample consisted of PBMCs. The DNA for the CDR3 is TGTGCCATCAGTGAGTCAGGCGGGACAGGGTCCTACGAGCAGTACTTC. Protein sequence: CAISESGGTGSYEQYF.